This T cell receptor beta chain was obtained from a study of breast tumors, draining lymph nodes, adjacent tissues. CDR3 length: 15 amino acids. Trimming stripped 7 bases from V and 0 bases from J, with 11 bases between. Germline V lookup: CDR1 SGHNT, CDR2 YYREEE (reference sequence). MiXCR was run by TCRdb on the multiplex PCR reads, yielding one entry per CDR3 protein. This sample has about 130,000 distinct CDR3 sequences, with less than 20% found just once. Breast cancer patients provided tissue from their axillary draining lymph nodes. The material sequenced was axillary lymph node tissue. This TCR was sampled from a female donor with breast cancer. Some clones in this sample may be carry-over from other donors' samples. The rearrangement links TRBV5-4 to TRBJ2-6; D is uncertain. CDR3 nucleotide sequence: TGTGCCAGCGGCTCCTGGGCCTCTGGGGCCAACGTCCTGACTTTC. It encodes CASGSWASGANVLTF.